One T cell receptor beta chain is described in this entry. The source of the sample is a study of blood T cell repertoires in COVID-19. Looking at the study overall: The study drew acute and convalescent COVID-19 samples from the United States, Italy and Spain.

The repertoire was sequenced with immunoSEQ multiplex PCR; TCRdb's copy has only in-frame clones and lacks some. The table has around 65,000 clones, roughly 80% seen once. Per germline, CDR1 SNHLY and CDR2 FYNNEI. The CDR3 consists of 14 residues. The V and J ends lost 7 bases and 6 bases respectively, with 15 bases between them. The sample was peripheral blood. The gene calls are TRBV2 and TRBJ2-2; maybe TRBD1 (6 bases). The TCR originated in a man aged 60 to 75 with acute or convalescent COVID-19. Here the CDR3 reads CASNRYRDPGELFF. CDR3 DNA sequence: TGTGCCAGCAATAGATACAGGGATCCCGGGGAGCTGTTTTTT.